These T cell receptor beta chains were read from a single sample in a study of cytomegalovirus exposure and HLA in healthy donors. The protocol was immunoSEQ multiplex PCR, while the TCRdb copy is restricted to in-frame clones and leaves out a portion. The table lists 90,000 to 120,000 clones, approximately 80% of them singletons. The sample taken for sequencing was PBMCs. The receptor source for this set is a female donor in good health and CMV-seropositive. Both conserved end residues are part of each CDR3. Each record gives: V gene, J gene, CDR3 protein.

V gene: TRBV29-1; J gene: TRBJ2-3; CDR3 protein: CSAGRGSTDTQYF
V gene: TRBV5-1; J gene: TRBJ1-2; CDR3 protein: CASSLSWGQGYGYTF
V gene: TRBV28; J gene: TRBJ2-7; CDR3 protein: CASSSSLDQGRPYEQYF
V gene: TRBV7-3; J gene: TRBJ2-7; CDR3 protein: CASSSTGEGGFYEQYF
V gene: TRBV7-3; J gene: TRBJ2-2; CDR3 protein: CASSSGTTNTGELFF
V gene: TRBV28; J gene: TRBJ2-3; CDR3 protein: CASSFIREGVGDTQYF
V gene: TRBV15; J gene: TRBJ1-6; CDR3 protein: CATSISRDRNSPLHF
V gene: TRBV28; J gene: TRBJ2-7; CDR3 protein: CASNPHSGTAYEQYF
V gene: TRBV19; J gene: TRBJ2-2; CDR3 protein: CASSIPGQGSGELFF
V gene: TRBV5-1; J gene: TRBJ1-1; CDR3 protein: CASSPNTASTEAFF
V gene: TRBV5-1; J gene: TRBJ2-2; CDR3 protein: CASSAGQGHTGELFF
V gene: TRBV18; J gene: TRBJ2-1; CDR3 protein: CASSPTHPNYNEQFF
V gene: TRBV19; J gene: TRBJ2-1; CDR3 protein: CASSPRTSGIDNEQFF